The 21 T cell receptor beta chains presented below share a single source sample, sequenced in a study of memory CD4+ T cells and cytomegalovirus serostatus. The sort gate was single viable CD3+CD4+CD8-CD45RO+ cells for memory CD4+ T cells. The table came from immunoSEQ multiplex PCR; TCRdb's copy has only in-frame clones and leaves some out. The table includes 75,000 to 95,000 clones, 80% detected once. Sequenced sample: memory CD4+ T cells from blood. Source of these receptors: an adult in good health and CMV-seronegative.

The CDR3 DNA reads TGTGCCAGCAGCTTAGCCGGACGGGCAGGATCGGGGTACAATGAGCAGTTCTTC. Amino acid sequence: CASSLAGRAGSGYNEQFF. This rearrangement joins TRBV7-2 to TRBJ2-1, with D possibly TRBD2 on 5 matching bases. The CDR3 is made up of 18 amino acids. The ends were cut back, 0 bases at V and 4 bases at J, with 19 bases in the middle. Germline V lookup: CDR1 SGHTA, CDR2 FQGNSA.

Turning to this clone: Germline and junction disagree at one end, which may indicate a read error. The gene calls are TRBV7-9 and TRBJ2-1, with 8 bases matching TRBD1. The germline V gene has CDR1 SEHNR and CDR2 FQNEAQ (reference sequence). The CDR3 loop spans 15 amino acids. CDR3 region: CTSSAGQGSYNEQFF. In nucleotides, the CDR3 is TGTACCAGCAGCGCAGGACAGGGCTCCTACAATGAGCAGTTCTTC.

In DNA, the CDR3 is TGCGCCAGCAGCTCACCGGACAGGGGAAGGACAGATACGCAGTATTTT. This codes for CASSSPDRGRTDTQYF. The chain uses TRBV5-1 and TRBJ2-3, with 9 bases identical to TRBD1. CDR1 is SGHRS and CDR2 is YFSETQ in the germline V gene. V trimming: 3 bases; J trimming: 3 bases; junction bases outside the gene matches: 8. CDR3 length: 16 residues.

This clone was seen just once. The chain joins TRBV7-3 to TRBJ1-6; unclear D gene. Trimming took off 5 bases at V and 0 bases at J, with 8 bases between the two ends. The CDR3 covers 15 residues. Germline assignment: CDR1 SGHTA and CDR2 FQGTGA. This CDR3 is CASSRTSSYNSPLHF. CDR3 nucleotide sequence: TGTGCCAGCAGCAGAACGAGCTCCTATAATTCACCCCTCCACTTT.

The V gene is TRBV18, the J gene TRBJ2-1; 8 nucleotides align to TRBD1. V dropped 0 bases and J dropped 8; count of bases not matched to a gene: 9. The CDR3 has 16 residues. Germline values: CDR1 KGHSH, CDR2 LQKENI. The CDR3 bases are TGTGCCAGCTCACCACCGACAGGGGATAGTATGGATGAGCAGTTCTTC. It encodes CASSPPTGDSMDEQFF.

This clone was detected only once. J is TRBJ2-5 and V is TRBV7-9; 10 nucleotides match TRBD1. Germline V gene data show CDR1 as SEHNR and CDR2 as FQNEAQ (reference sequence). J gave up 5 bases and V 6 bases, and 9 bases lay outside the gene matches. This CDR3 contains 15 residues. The CDR3 nucleotides read TGTGCCAGCAGAATTCGACAGGGGGCTGGGGAGACCCAGTACTTC. This sequence encodes CASRIRQGAGETQYF.

The chain employs TRBV14 and TRBJ2-1; 10 bases fit TRBD2. V lost 7 bases to trimming and J lost 6 bases; unmatched junction nucleotides: 3. The CDR3 sequence is 13 residues long. Germline CDR1 and CDR2: SGHDN and FVKESK. DNA for the CDR3: TGTGCCAGCAACAGACTAGCGGGCAATGAGCAGTTCTTC. Translated, it gives CASNRLAGNEQFF.

There are a few counts of this clone. This sample also contains other DNA sequences that code for the same CDR3. V is TRBV7-9 and J is TRBJ1-5; D is ambiguous. CDR3 length: 14 amino acids. Germline V gene data show CDR1 as SEHNR and CDR2 as FQNEAQ (reference sequence). V shed 0 bases and J shed 4 bases, with 7 bases lying between them. CDR3 sequence: CASSLAGGNQPQHF. In DNA form, the CDR3 reads TGTGCCAGCAGCTTAGCAGGAGGGAATCAGCCCCAGCATTTT.

V gene TRBV6-1 combines with J gene TRBJ1-2; a weak D match, TRBD1 (5 bases). The CDR3 has 14 amino acids. Trimming cost V 11 bases and J 4 bases, with 20 bases left between them. From germline, CDR1 is MNHNS and CDR2 SASEGT. The CDR3 here is CAGREAGGGYGYTF. CDR3 DNA sequence: TGTGCCGGAAGGGAAGCCGGCGGGGGCTATGGCTACACCTTC.

The rearrangement uses TRBV7-2 and TRBJ1-2; D unresolved. The CDR3 consists of 18 residues. Per the germline V gene, CDR1 is SGHTA and CDR2 is FQGNSA. V was clipped by 1 base and J by 0 bases, with 18 bases between them. The CDR3 DNA reads TGTGCCAGCAGCTTAGTAGGTCGGTCCCGAGCAACTAACTATGGCTACACCTTC. Protein sequence: CASSLVGRSRATNYGYTF.

V is TRBV11-2 and J is TRBJ2-7; D is perhaps TRBD1 (5 bases). Germline values: CDR1 SGHAT, CDR2 FQNNGV. The germline V and J ends were trimmed by 5 bases and 3 bases, with 14 bases remaining between them. The CDR3 totals 14 residues. The CDR3 DNA is TGTGCCAGCAGCACTCATTCAGGGTACTACGAGCAGTACTTC. It codes for CASSTHSGYYEQYF. Full variable domain (remainder filled in from reference TRBV11-2 and TRBJ2-7): EAGVAQSPRYKIIEKRQSVAFWCNPISGHATLYWYQQILGQGPKLLIQFQNNGVVDDSQLPKDRFSAERLKGVDSTLKIQPAKLEDSAVYLCASSTHSGYYEQYFGPGTRLTVT.

The genes are TRBV12-5 and TRBJ1-2, with D hard to call. Per germline, CDR1 LGHNT and CDR2 FRNRAP. The CDR3 spans 13 residues. V lost 1 base and J lost 5, with 8 bases in between. In DNA form, the CDR3 reads TGTGCTAGTGGTTTGGACAGTTTTTATGGCTACACCTTC. Translation gives CASGLDSFYGYTF.

The chain employs TRBV29-1 and TRBJ1-3, with D unclear. Trimming took off 3 bases at V and 3 bases at J, with 6 bases between the two ends. There are 12 residues in the CDR3. Per germline, CDR1 SQVTM and CDR2 ANQGSEA. The CDR3 is CSVEAHGNTIYF. In DNA, the CDR3 is TGCAGCGTTGAGGCCCATGGAAACACCATATATTTT. Based on the CDR3 plus reference TRBV29-1 and TRBJ1-3, the full variable domain is SAVISQKPSRDICQRGTSLTIQCQVDSQVTMMFWYRQQPGQSLTLIATANQGSEATYESGFVIDKFPISRPNLTFSTLTVSNMSPEDSSIYLCSVEAHGNTIYFGEGSWLTVV.

This clone was seen once. V is TRBV5-1 and J is TRBJ1-2; unclear D gene. Trimming removed 4 bases from V and 3 bases from J, with 16 bases in between. The CDR3 length is 15 residues. Per germline, CDR1 SGHRS and CDR2 YFSETQ. This chain's CDR3 is CASSPDQGPDYGYTF. The CDR3 coding sequence is TGCGCCAGCAGCCCCGATCAAGGCCCGGACTATGGCTACACCTTC.

The rearrangement joins TRBV4-3 to TRBJ1-4; D is unclear. The CDR3 covers 15 residues. Germline values: CDR1 LGHNA, CDR2 YSLEER. Trimming cost V 1 base and J 3 bases, with 9 bases left between them. CDR3 sequence: CASSQVSSPNEKLFF. CDR3 nucleotides: TGCGCCAGCAGCCAAGTCAGCAGTCCTAATGAAAAACTGTTTTTT.

The CDR3 loop is CASSASPLGSTQYF. CDR3 in DNA: TGTGCCAGCAGCGCCTCCCCCCTGGGGTCGACCCAGTACTTC. The V and J genes are TRBV9 and TRBJ2-5; no firm D call. Looked up from germline, CDR1 is SGDLS and CDR2 is YYNGEE. CDR3 size: 14 residues. With 3 bases removed from V and 7 bases from J, the gap between germline ends came to 16 bases.

This clone has just a few counts. The rearrangement links TRBV7-2 to TRBJ2-1, with D uncertain. The CDR3 is 14 amino acids. Trimming pared 4 bases from V and 9 bases from J, leaving 16 bases between. In germline, CDR1 is SGHTA, CDR2 FQGNSA. The CDR3 region is CASSSGPTPIEQFF. As DNA, the CDR3 is TGTGCCAGCAGCTCCGGACCAACGCCCATTGAGCAGTTCTTC.

This sequence joins TRBV2 and TRBJ1-2, with 7 bases lining up with TRBD1. Germline V CDR1 and CDR2: SNHLY, FYNNEI. The V and J ends lost 6 bases and 7 bases, in that order; junction bases with no gene match: 8. The CDR3 has 13 residues. The CDR3 DNA reads as TGTGCCAGCAGGAATGACAGGGTGGGTGGCTACACCTTC. This encodes CASRNDRVGGYTF. Using reference TRBV2 and TRBJ1-2 for the parts outside the CDR3, the full variable domain is EPEVTQTPSHQVTQMGQEVILRCVPISNHLYFYWYRQILGQKVEFLVSFYNNEISEKSEIFDDQFSVERPDGSNFTLKIRSTKLEDSAMYFCASRNDRVGGYTFGSGTRLTVV.

The chain uses TRBV11-2 and TRBJ2-3; TRBD2 agrees at 8 bases. J was trimmed by 1 base and V by 2 bases; bases with no gene match: 2. This CDR3 spans 15 amino acids. Germline V gives CDR1 SGHAT, CDR2 FQNNGV. The DNA of the CDR3 is TGTGCCAGCAGCTTACTAGCGGGCCGCACAGATACGCAGTATTTT. It translates to CASSLLAGRTDTQYF.

The chain has TRBV6-5 and TRBJ1-1, with a possible D match to TRBD1 (5 bases). V was clipped by 0 bases and J by 3 bases, with 11 bases between them. The CDR3 runs 15 residues. The germline V gene has CDR1 MNHEY and CDR2 SVGAGI. The CDR3 protein is CASSYSKAGDTEAFF. For the CDR3, the DNA is TGTGCCAGCAGTTACTCGAAGGCGGGGGACACTGAAGCTTTCTTT.

J is TRBJ2-7 and V is TRBV7-2, with D perhaps matching TRBD1 (6 bases). Between the trimmed V and J ends, which lost 5 bases and 2 bases, there was a span of 10 bases. Looked up from germline, CDR1 is SGHTA and CDR2 is FQGNSA. The CDR3 has 13 residues. The CDR3 DNA reads as TGTGCCAGCAGCACAAACAGGGCCTACGAGCAGTACTTC. Amino acid sequence: CASSTNRAYEQYF. Complete variable domain (other parts from reference TRBV7-2 and TRBJ2-7): GAGVSQSPSNKVTEKGKDVELRCDPISGHTALYWYRQSLGQGLEFLIYFQGNSAPDKSGLPSDRFSAERTGGSVSTLTIQRTQQEDSAVYLCASSTNRAYEQYFGPGTRLTVT.